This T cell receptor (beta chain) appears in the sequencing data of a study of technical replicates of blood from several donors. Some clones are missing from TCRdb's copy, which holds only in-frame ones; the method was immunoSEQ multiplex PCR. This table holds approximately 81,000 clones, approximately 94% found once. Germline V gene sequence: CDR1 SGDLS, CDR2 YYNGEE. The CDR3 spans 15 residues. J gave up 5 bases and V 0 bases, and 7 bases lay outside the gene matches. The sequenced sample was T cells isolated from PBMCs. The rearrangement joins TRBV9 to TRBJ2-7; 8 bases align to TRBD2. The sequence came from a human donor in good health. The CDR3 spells CASSVVGSGNDEQYF. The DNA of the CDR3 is TGTGCCAGCAGCGTAGTAGGTAGCGGGAACGACGAGCAGTACTTC.